This T cell receptor (beta chain) appears in the sequencing data of a study of blood T cell repertoires in COVID-19. Study-wide background: Whether acute or convalescent, the COVID-19 samples came from the United States, Italy and Spain. Sources were T cells, B-cell-depleted T cells, or PBMCs; the material itself was cDNA or gDNA.

Germline V gene sequence: CDR1 LGHNT, CDR2 FRNRAP. The length of the CDR3 is 16 residues. V shed 0 bases and J shed 1 base, with 12 bases lying between them. Authors' methods: Researchers report that nucleated cell counts were estimated from reference gene primer amplification. TCRdb's table, derived via immunoSEQ multiplex PCR, lists solely in-frame clones and lacks some. V, J and clone size are those of that table, while D and trimming were read from the DNA. Of a few hundred thousand clones listed, approximately 86% are singletons. While infection was still active, Seattle patients were enrolled and then followed longitudinally.

Sequencing was carried out using peripheral blood. The sequence was obtained from a woman aged 55-70 years with COVID-19, enrolled during active disease. The chain uses TRBV12-5 and TRBJ1-1, with unresolved D. As DNA, the CDR3 is TGTGCTAGTGGTTTGGTACTAATCGGGGAGAACACTGAAGCTTTCTTT. Its protein product is CASGLVLIGENTEAFF.